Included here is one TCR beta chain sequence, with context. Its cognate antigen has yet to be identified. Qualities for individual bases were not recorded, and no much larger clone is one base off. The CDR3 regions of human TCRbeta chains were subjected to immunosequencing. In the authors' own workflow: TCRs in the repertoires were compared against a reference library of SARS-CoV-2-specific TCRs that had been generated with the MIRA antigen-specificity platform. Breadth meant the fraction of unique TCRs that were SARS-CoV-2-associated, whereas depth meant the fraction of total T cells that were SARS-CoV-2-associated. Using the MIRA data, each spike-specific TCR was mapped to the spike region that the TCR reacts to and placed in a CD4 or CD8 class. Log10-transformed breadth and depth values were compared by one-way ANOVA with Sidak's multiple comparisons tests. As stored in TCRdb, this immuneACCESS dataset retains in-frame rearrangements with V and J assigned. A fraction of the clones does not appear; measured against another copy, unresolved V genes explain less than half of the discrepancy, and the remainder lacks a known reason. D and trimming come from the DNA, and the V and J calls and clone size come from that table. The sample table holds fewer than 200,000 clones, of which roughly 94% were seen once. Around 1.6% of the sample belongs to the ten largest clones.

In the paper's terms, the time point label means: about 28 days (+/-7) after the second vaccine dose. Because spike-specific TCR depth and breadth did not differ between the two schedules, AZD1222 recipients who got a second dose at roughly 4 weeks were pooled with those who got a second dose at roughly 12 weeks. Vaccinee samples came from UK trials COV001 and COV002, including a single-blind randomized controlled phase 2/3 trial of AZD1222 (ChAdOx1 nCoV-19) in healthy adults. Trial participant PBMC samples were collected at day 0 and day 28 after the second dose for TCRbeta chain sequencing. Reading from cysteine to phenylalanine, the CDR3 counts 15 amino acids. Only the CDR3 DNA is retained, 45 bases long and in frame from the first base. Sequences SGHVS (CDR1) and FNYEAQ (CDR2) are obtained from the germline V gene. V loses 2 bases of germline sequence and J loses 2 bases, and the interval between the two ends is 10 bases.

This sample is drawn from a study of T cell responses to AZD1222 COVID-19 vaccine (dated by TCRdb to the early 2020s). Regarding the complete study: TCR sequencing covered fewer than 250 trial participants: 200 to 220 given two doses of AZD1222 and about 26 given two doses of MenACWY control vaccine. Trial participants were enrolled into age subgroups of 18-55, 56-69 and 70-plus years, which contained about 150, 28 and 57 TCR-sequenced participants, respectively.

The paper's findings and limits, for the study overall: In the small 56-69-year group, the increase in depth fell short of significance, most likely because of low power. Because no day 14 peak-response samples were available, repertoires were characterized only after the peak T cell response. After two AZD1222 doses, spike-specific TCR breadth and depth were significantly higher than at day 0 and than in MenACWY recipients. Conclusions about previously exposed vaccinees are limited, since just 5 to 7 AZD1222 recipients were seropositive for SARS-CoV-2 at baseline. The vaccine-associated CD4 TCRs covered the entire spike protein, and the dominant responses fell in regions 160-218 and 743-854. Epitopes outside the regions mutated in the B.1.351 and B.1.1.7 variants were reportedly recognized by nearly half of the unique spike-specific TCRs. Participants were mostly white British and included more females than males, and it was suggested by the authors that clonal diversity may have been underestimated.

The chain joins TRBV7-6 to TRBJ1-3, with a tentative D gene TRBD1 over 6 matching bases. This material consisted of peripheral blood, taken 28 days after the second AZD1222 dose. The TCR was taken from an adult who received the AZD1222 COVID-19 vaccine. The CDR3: CASSLLEGAGNTIYF. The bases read TGTGCCAGCAGCTTATTAGAGGGGGCTGGAAACACCATATATTTT.